This T cell receptor (beta chain) was identified during a study of identical twins. The cDNA had a unique molecular identifier and a template-switch universal primer site. TCRdb called the 5' RACE reads again in MiXCR, with one record for every CDR3 protein. The sample includes under 300,000 distinct CDR3 sequences, about an eighth of them seen just once. This CDR3 has 13 amino acids. Unmatched junction bases numbered 4, after V lost 6 bases and J lost 4 bases. Germline values: CDR1 DFQATT, CDR2 SNEGSKA (reference sequence). This clonotype was seen a handful of times. Healthy Caucasians provided all donations. The same specimen was also included in a second study, on yellow fever vaccine responses in identical twins.

What was sequenced was memory (CD45RO+) T cells sorted from blood. V gene TRBV20-1 combines with J gene TRBJ1-1; 11 bases match TRBD1. This TCR derives from a woman aged 18-29 years in good health. CDR3 region: CSARDRGFTEAFF. The DNA for the CDR3 is TGCAGTGCCCGGGACAGGGGGTTCACTGAAGCTTTCTTT.